This T cell receptor beta chain was recovered during a study of T cell changes during pregnancy in multiple sclerosis. Assay: immunoSEQ multiplex PCR; the TCRdb copy retains only in-frame clones and omits some. Of 50,000 to 65,000 clones in the sample, around 90% were seen once. The material was peripheral blood, obtained in the first trimester of pregnancy. The receptor was isolated from a female donor with multiple sclerosis, enrolled in a pregnancy study.

The CDR3 spells CASSDWAGKETQYF. The CDR3 DNA follows: TGTGCCAGCAGTGATTGGGCAGGGAAAGAGACCCAGTACTTC. The chain is built from TRBV6-1 and TRBJ2-5; possibly TRBD1 for D (5 bases). The CDR3 has 14 amino acids. V shed 3 bases and J shed 3 bases, with 11 bases lying between them. Germline CDR1 reads MNHNS; CDR2 reads SASEGT.